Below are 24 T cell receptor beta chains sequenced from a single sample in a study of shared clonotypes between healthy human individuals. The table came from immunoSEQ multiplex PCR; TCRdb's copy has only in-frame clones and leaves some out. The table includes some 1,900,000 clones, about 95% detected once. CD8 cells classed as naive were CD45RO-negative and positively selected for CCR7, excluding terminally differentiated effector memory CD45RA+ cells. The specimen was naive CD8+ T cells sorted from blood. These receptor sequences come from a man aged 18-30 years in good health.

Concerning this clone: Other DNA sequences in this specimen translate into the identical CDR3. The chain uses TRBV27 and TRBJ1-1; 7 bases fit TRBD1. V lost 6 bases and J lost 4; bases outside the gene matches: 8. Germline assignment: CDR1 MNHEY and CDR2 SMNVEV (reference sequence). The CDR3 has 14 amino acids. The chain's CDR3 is CASSLTGVGTEAFF. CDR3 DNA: TGTGCCAGCAGCTTAACAGGGGTGGGCACTGAAGCTTTCTTT.

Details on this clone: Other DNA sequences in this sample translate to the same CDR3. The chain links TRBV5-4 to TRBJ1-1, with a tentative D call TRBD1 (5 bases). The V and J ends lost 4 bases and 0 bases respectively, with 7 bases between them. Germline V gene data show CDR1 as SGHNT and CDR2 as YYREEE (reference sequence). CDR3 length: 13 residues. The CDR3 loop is CASSPGVNTEAFF. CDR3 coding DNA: TGTGCCAGCAGCCCGGGGGTGAACACTGAAGCTTTCTTT.

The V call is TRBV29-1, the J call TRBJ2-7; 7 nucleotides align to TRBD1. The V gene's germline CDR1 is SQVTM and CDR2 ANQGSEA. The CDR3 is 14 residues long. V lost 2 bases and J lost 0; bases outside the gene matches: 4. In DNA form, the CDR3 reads TGCAGCGTTGAAACGGGACAGAGCTCCTACGAGCAGTACTTC. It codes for CSVETGQSSYEQYF.

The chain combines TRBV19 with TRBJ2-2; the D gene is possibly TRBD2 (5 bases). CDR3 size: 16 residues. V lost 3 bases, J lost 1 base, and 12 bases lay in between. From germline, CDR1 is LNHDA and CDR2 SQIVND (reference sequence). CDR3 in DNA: TGTGCCAGTAGTATCGGGATAGGGTTGAACACCGGGGAGCTGTTTTTT. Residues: CASSIGIGLNTGELFF.

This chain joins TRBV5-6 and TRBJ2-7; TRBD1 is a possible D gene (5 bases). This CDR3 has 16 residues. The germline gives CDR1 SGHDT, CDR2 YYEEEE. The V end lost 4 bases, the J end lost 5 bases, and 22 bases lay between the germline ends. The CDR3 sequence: CASSRKGRGLGHEQYF. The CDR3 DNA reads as TGTGCCAGCAGCAGGAAGGGTAGGGGCTTAGGCCACGAGCAGTACTTC.

The CDR3 sequence is CAIREAGQGISGELFF. In nucleotides, the CDR3 is TGTGCCATCAGGGAGGCGGGACAGGGGATTTCCGGGGAGCTGTTTTTT. This chain uses TRBV10-3 with TRBJ2-2; 10 bases match TRBD1. J was trimmed by 6 bases and V by 6 bases; bases with no gene match: 10. Germline V lookup: CDR1 ENHRY, CDR2 SYGVKD. This CDR3 is 16 amino acids long.

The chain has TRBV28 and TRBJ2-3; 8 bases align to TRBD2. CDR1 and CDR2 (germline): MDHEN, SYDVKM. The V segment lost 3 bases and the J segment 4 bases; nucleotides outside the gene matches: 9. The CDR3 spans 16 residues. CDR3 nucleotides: TGTGCCAGCAGTTTTCCCCAGGGACTAGACTCAGATACGCAGTATTTT. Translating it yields CASSFPQGLDSDTQYF.

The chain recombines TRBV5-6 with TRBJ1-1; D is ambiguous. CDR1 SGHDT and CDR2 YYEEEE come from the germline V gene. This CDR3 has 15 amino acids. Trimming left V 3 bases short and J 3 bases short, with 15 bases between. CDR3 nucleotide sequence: TGTGCCAGCAGCTACCGGACGGAATGGGACACTGAAGCTTTCTTT. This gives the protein CASSYRTEWDTEAFF.

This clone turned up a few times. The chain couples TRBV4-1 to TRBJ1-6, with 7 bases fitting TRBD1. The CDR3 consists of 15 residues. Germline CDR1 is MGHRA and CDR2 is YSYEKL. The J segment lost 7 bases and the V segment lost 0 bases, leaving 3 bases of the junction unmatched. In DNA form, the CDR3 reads TGCGCCAGCAGCCAAGACGGGACAGAGAATTCACCCCTCCACTTT. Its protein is CASSQDGTENSPLHF.

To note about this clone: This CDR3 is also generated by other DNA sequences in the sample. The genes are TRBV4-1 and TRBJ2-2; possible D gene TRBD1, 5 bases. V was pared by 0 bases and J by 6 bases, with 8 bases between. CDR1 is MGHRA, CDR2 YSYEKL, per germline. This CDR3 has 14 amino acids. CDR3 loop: CASSQEGAAGELFF. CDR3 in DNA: TGCGCCAGCAGCCAAGAAGGGGCCGCCGGGGAGCTGTTTTTT.

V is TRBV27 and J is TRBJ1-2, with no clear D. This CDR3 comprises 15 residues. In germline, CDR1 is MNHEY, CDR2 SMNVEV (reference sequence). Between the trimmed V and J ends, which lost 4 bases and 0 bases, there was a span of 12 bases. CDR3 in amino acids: CASSYVGTPNYGYTF. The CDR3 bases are TGTGCCAGCAGTTACGTGGGCACACCTAACTATGGCTACACCTTC.

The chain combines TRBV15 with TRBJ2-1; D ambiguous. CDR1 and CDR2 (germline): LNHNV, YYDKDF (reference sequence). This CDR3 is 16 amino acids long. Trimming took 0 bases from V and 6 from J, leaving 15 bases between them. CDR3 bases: TGTGCCACCAGCAGAGATTTCATTGAGTCTCGCAATGAGCAGTTCTTC. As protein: CATSRDFIESRNEQFF.

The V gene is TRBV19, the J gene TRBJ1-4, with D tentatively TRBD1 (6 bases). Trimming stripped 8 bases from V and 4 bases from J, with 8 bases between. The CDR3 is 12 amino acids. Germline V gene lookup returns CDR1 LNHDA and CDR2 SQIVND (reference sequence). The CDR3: CASGQFNEKLFF. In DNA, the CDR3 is TGTGCCAGTGGACAGTTTAATGAAAAACTGTTTTTT.

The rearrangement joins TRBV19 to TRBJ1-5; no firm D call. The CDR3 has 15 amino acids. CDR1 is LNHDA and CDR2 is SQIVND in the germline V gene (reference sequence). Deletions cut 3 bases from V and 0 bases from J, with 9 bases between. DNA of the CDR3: TGTGCCAGTAGTATGGAGGGAGATAGCAATCAGCCCCAGCATTTT. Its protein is CASSMEGDSNQPQHF.

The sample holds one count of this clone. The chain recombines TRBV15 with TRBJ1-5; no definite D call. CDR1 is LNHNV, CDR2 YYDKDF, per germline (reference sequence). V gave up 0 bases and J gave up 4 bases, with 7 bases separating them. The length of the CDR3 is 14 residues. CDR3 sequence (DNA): TGTGCCACCAGCAGAGATGGGTGGAATCAGCCCCAGCATTTT. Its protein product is CATSRDGWNQPQHF.

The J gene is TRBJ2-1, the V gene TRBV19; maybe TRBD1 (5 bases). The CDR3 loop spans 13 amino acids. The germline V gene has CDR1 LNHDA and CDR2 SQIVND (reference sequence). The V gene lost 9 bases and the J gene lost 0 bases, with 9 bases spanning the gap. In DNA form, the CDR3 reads TGTGCCAGCGACAGTAGCTCCTACAATGAGCAGTTCTTC. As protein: CASDSSSYNEQFF.

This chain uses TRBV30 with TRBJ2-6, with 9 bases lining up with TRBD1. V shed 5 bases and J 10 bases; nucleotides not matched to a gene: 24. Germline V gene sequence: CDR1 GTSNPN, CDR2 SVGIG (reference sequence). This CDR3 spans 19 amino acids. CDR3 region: CAWAVGQGSPGELVNVLTF. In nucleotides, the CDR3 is TGTGCCTGGGCAGTGGGACAGGGCTCCCCCGGTGAGTTAGTAAACGTCCTGACTTTC.

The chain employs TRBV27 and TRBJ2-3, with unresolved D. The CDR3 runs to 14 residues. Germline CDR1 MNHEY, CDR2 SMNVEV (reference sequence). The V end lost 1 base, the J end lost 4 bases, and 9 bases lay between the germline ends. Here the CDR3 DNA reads TGTGCCAGCAGTTTATGGAGAACCGCAGATACGCAGTATTTT. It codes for CASSLWRTADTQYF.

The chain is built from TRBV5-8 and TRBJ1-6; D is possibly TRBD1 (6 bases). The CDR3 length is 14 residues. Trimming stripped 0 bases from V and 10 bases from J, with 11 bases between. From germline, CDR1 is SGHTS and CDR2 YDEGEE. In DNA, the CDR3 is TGTGCCAGCAGCTTGGGGCAGGGGAGCTCACCCCTCCACTTT. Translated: CASSLGQGSSPLHF.

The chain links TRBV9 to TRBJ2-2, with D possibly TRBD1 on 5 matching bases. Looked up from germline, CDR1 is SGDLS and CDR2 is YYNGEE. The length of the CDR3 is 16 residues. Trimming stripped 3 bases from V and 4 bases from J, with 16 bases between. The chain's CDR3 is CASSARAPGFTGELFF. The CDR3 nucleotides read TGTGCCAGCAGCGCCCGAGCACCAGGGTTCACCGGGGAGCTGTTTTTT. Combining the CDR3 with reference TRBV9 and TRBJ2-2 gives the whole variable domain DSGVTQTPKHLITATGQRVTLRCSPRSGDLSVYWYQQSLDQGLQFLIQYYNGEERAKGNILERFSAQQFPDLHSELNLSSLELGDSALYFCASSARAPGFTGELFFGEGSRLTVL.

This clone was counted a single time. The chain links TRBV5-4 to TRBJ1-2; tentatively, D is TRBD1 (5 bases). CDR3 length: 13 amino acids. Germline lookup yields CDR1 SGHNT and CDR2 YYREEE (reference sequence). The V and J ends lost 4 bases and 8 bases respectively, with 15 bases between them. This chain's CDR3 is CASSDGTLGGYTF. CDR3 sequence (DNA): TGTGCCAGCAGCGACGGGACTTTGGGGGGCTACACCTTC.

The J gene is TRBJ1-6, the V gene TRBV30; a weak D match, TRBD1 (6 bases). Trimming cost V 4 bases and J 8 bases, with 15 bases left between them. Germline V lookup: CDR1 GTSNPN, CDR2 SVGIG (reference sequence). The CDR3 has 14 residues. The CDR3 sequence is CAWTGHRLDSPLHF. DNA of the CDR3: TGTGCCTGGACGGGACATAGGTTGGATTCACCCCTCCACTTT.

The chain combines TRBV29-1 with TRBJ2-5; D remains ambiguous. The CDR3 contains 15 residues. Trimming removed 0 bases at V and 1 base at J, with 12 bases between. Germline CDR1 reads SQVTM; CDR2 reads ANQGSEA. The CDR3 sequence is CSVEDLVGFQETQYF. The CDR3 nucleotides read TGCAGCGTTGAAGATTTGGTAGGGTTCCAAGAGACCCAGTACTTC.

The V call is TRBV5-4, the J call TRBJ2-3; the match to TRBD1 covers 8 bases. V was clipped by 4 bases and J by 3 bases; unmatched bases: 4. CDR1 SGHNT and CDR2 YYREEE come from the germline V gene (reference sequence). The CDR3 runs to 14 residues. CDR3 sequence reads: CASSLWTGTDTQYF. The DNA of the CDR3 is TGTGCCAGCAGCCTATGGACAGGGACAGATACGCAGTATTTT.